Below are 25 T cell receptor beta chains sequenced from a single sample in a study of Graves' ophthalmopathy and Graves' hyperthyroidism. RNA transcripts were the template, and TCR beta CDR3 regions were amplified from them. The workflow started with a first-round RT-PCR run with HTBI primers and then moved on to a second-round multiplex PCR. TCRdb reprocessed the multiplex PCR reads with MiXCR, giving one entry per CDR3 protein. Found here are just over 600,000 distinct CDR3 sequences, 20% to 25% of them singletons; the top ten hold more than 5.5%. The sequencing input was peripheral blood. Receptor source: a woman under 30 with stable Graves' hyperthyroidism. Some clones in this sample may be carry-over from other donors' samples.

Many counts were recorded for this clonotype. This rearrangement joins TRBV28 to TRBJ2-7, with TRBD2 identical over 10 bases. With V trimmed by 7 bases and J by 4 bases, 7 bases remained unmatched. The CDR3 runs to 14 residues. Germline CDR1 MDHEN, CDR2 SYDVKM. The CDR3 DNA is TGTGCCAGCAAAAGCGGGGGGGCGACGTACGAGCAGTACTTC. Residues: CASKSGGATYEQYF.

This clonotype was seen at least ten times. Sequence at one end of the junction differs from germline and may be a read error. The chain couples TRBV12-3 or TRBV12-4 to TRBJ1-2, with D hard to call. This CDR3 has 9 amino acids. The CDR3, as DNA: TGTGCCAGCAGTCCAACGCGGAGCTTC. Protein sequence: CASSPTRSF.

The genes are TRBV28 and TRBJ1-3; D is perhaps TRBD1 (5 bases). This CDR3 spans 14 amino acids. Trimming cost V 4 bases and J 2 bases, with 9 bases left between them. In germline, CDR1 is MDHEN, CDR2 SYDVKM. The CDR3 protein is CASSWGEPGNTIYF. The CDR3 DNA reads TGTGCCAGCAGTTGGGGGGAACCTGGAAACACCATATATTTT.

Concerning this clonotype itself: An end of the junction does not agree with germline; a read error may underlie this. The chain combines TRBV3-1 with TRBJ1-1; D unclear. The CDR3 sequence is 13 residues long. CDR1 and CDR2 from the germline V gene are LGHDT and YNNKEL (reference sequence). The CDR3 coding sequence is TGTGCCAGCACCCAATTCAGCGGCACTGAAGCTTTCTTT. Protein sequence: CASTQFSGTEAFF.

A remark on this clonotype: A read error may be the cause here, since a much bigger clone is one base away. In DNA form, the CDR3 reads TGTACCAGTAGTATAGTCGGGACACGAACCACCGCTCTGGGTCAGCCCCAGCATTTT. Amino acids: CTSSIVGTRTTALGQPQHF. The chain recombines TRBV19 with TRBJ1-5; maybe TRBD1 (6 bases). This CDR3 has 19 residues. CDR1 is LNHDA, CDR2 SQIVND, per germline (reference sequence).

This clonotype was counted ten times or more. The CDR3 nucleotides are TGCGCCAGCAGCATCGGGACAGGGAAAGAGACCCAGTACTTC. Its translation is CASSIGTGKETQYF. The V gene is TRBV5-1, the J gene TRBJ2-5; 9 bases match TRBD1. Looked up from germline, CDR1 is SGHRS and CDR2 is YFSETQ. V shed 4 bases, J shed 3 bases, and the junction held 4 bases outside the gene matches. The CDR3 has 14 amino acids.

Comments on this clonotype: One end of the junction is discordant with germline, which a read error may explain. CDR3 in DNA: TGTGCCAGCAGTTTGCAGGGTGGCTCTGGATACACCATATATTTT. Its translation: CASSLQGGSGYTIYF. The chain has TRBV12-3 or TRBV12-4 and TRBJ1-3, with D maybe TRBD1 (5 bases). This CDR3 has 15 amino acids.

This clonotype was seen only a few times. A read error may be the cause here, since a much bigger clone is one base away. The chain couples TRBV6-1 to TRBJ2-2, with 9 bases matching TRBD1. With 6 bases clipped from V and 4 bases from J, the junction kept 3 bases outside the gene matches. CDR3 length: 14 amino acids. Germline V gene sequence: CDR1 MNHNS, CDR2 SASEGT. The CDR3 is CASRGTGSTGELFF. CDR3 DNA: TGTGCCAGCAGGGGGACAGGGAGCACCGGGGAGCTGTTTTTT.

Ten or more counts support this clonotype. The chain is built from TRBV7-9 and TRBJ2-5, with a tentative D call TRBD2 (7 bases). CDR1 SEHNR and CDR2 FQNEAQ come from the germline V gene (reference sequence). The CDR3 loop spans 15 amino acids. With 0 bases removed from V and 4 bases from J, the gap between germline ends came to 12 bases. Here the CDR3 DNA reads TGTGCCAGCAGCTTAGCGCTGGGGGGGCCAGAGACCCAGTACTTC. Translated: CASSLALGGPETQYF.

This clonotype was found many times. The J gene is TRBJ1-1, the V gene TRBV2; 7 bases match TRBD1. Trimming cost V 5 bases and J 0 bases; bases outside gene matches: 3. Germline values: CDR1 SNHLY, CDR2 FYNNEI. The CDR3 is made up of 14 amino acids. The CDR3 DNA reads TGTGCCAGCAGTCGGGACAGTATGAACACTGAAGCTTTCTTT. Translation: CASSRDSMNTEAFF.

At least ten counts were recorded for this clonotype. The chain joins TRBV27 to TRBJ2-5; tentatively, D is TRBD2 (7 bases). The germline V and J ends were trimmed by 3 bases and 5 bases, with 16 bases remaining between them. The CDR3 totals 15 residues. Germline-derived CDR1 and CDR2 are MNHEY and SMNVEV (reference sequence). The DNA for the CDR3 is TGTGCCAGCAGTTTTGTGCGGGGGCAGGGGGAGACCCAGTACTTC. Translating it yields CASSFVRGQGETQYF.

This clonotype was found many times. This chain uses TRBV10-3 with TRBJ1-1; no reliable D call. The V gene lost 6 bases and the J gene lost 10 bases, with 21 bases spanning the gap. Germline V gives CDR1 ENHRY, CDR2 SYGVKD. This CDR3 contains 14 residues. CDR3 amino acids: CAISPGVHLPTAFF. In DNA, the CDR3 is TGTGCCATCAGCCCTGGGGTACATTTGCCAACAGCTTTCTTT.

Comment on this clonotype: This sequence may be a read error, since a much larger clone differs from it by one base. The CDR3 DNA follows: TGCGCCAGCAGGCATCTATTTCGTTCGGGCGCCAACACTGAAGCTTTCTTT. As protein: CASRHLFRSGANTEAFF. V is TRBV4-1 and J is TRBJ1-1; D is uncertain. Germline V lookup: CDR1 MGHRA, CDR2 YSYEKL. V dropped 6 bases and J dropped 2 bases, with 22 bases sitting between them. CDR3 length: 17 amino acids.

This clonotype was seen more than once but under ten times. The chain links TRBV3-1 to TRBJ2-2, with 7 bases aligning to TRBD2. The J segment lost 8 bases and the V segment lost 3 bases, leaving 12 bases of the junction unmatched. Germline assignment: CDR1 LGHDT and CDR2 YNNKEL (reference sequence). CDR3 length: 16 amino acids. The CDR3: CASSHLTGTKSGELFF. In DNA, the CDR3 is TGTGCCAGCAGCCATCTAACCGGGACTAAGTCAGGGGAGCTGTTTTTT.

This clonotype was counted only a few times. The chain recombines TRBV4-1 with TRBJ1-2, with D hard to call. V was pared by 0 bases and J by 4 bases, with 12 bases between. Germline values: CDR1 MGHRA, CDR2 YSYEKL. The CDR3 spans 15 residues. CDR3: CASSQDGLDFYGYTF. CDR3 DNA: TGCGCCAGCAGCCAAGATGGGTTGGACTTCTATGGCTACACCTTC.

This clonotype was found a few times. The chain is built from TRBV7-2 and TRBJ1-2, with D tentatively TRBD1 (5 bases). V was shortened by 7 bases and J by 1 base, with 13 bases between the two germline ends. This CDR3 comprises 14 residues. From germline, CDR1 is SGHTA and CDR2 FQGNSA. The CDR3 loop reads CASTPTGLNYGYTF. The CDR3 DNA follows: TGTGCCAGCACCCCAACGGGACTTAACTATGGCTACACCTTC.

There are many counts of this clonotype. The CDR3 reads CASSLTGTGGPLGYGYTF. The DNA for the CDR3 is TGTGCCAGCAGTCTCACCGGGACAGGGGGCCCACTTGGCTATGGCTACACCTTC. The chain recombines TRBV27 with TRBJ1-2; 12 nucleotides align to TRBD1. Germline values: CDR1 MNHEY, CDR2 SMNVEV (reference sequence). The V and J ends lost 5 bases and 4 bases, in that order; junction bases with no gene match: 14. This CDR3 has 18 amino acids.

Ten or more counts support this clonotype. The chain joins TRBV30 to TRBJ1-6; D is possibly TRBD1 (5 bases). This CDR3 region has 14 residues. Deletions cut 8 bases from V and 3 bases from J, with 14 bases between. The germline V gene encodes CDR1 GTSNPN and CDR2 SVGIG (reference sequence). CDR3 coding DNA: TGTGCCCTTGGGGCGCGGAACTATAATTCACCCCTCCACTTT. Translated, it gives CALGARNYNSPLHF. The full variable domain, in which reference TRBV30 and TRBJ1-6 provide the parts outside the CDR3, is SQTIHQWPATLVQPVGSPLSLECTVEGTSNPNLYWYRQAAGRGLQLLFYSVGIGQISSEVPQNLSASRPQDRQFILSSKKLLLSDSGFYLCALGARNYNSPLHFGNGTRLTVT.

This clonotype was observed at least ten times. The rearrangement joins TRBV29-1 to TRBJ1-2; TRBD1 is a possible D gene (5 bases). Trimming took 3 bases from V and 6 from J, leaving 11 bases between them. The CDR3 covers 12 residues. CDR1 SQVTM and CDR2 ANQGSEA come from the germline V gene. CDR3 sequence (DNA): TGCAGCGTTGAGAACAGGTCAAATGGCTACACCTTC. It translates to CSVENRSNGYTF.

This clonotype came up a few times. The gene calls are TRBV27 and TRBJ2-5; D is perhaps TRBD1 (6 bases). Per germline, CDR1 MNHEY and CDR2 SMNVEV (reference sequence). This CDR3 is 11 amino acids long. V was trimmed by 8 bases and J by 5 bases, leaving 9 bases between them. The CDR3 loop is CASGGWETQYF. The CDR3 bases are TGTGCCAGCGGGGGCTGGGAGACCCAGTACTTC.

There are many counts of this clonotype. DNA of the CDR3: TGTGCCATCAGTGAGTTAGGACAGGGTAATTCACCCCTCCACTTT. Translated, it gives CAISELGQGNSPLHF. The J gene is TRBJ1-6, the V gene TRBV10-3; 8 bases match TRBD1. In germline, CDR1 is ENHRY, CDR2 SYGVKD. This CDR3 region has 15 residues. Trimming at V came to 1 base and at J to 6 bases, leaving 2 bases not matched to a gene.

The J gene is TRBJ2-4, the V gene TRBV20-1; D is undetermined. V was shortened by 5 bases and J by 1 base, with 15 bases between the two germline ends. The CDR3 covers 15 residues. CDR1 and CDR2 (germline): DFQATT, SNEGSKA (reference sequence). The CDR3 nucleotides read TGCAGTGCTTTACCTGGGATGGGGGCCAAAAACATTCAGTACTTC. Its protein product is CSALPGMGAKNIQYF.

This clonotype was seen more than once but under ten times. V gene TRBV4-1 combines with J gene TRBJ2-7; possible D gene TRBD2, 7 bases. V was pared by 4 bases and J by 7 bases, with 20 bases between. The germline V gene encodes CDR1 MGHRA and CDR2 YSYEKL. The CDR3 covers 15 residues. The CDR3 DNA is TGCGCCAGCAGCCCTCAGGGAGGGGGAATCCGGGAGCAGTACTTC. Residues: CASSPQGGGIREQYF.

This clonotype was detected many times. The chain joins TRBV28 to TRBJ1-1; D remains unclear. Germline V gene sequence: CDR1 MDHEN, CDR2 SYDVKM. The V end lost 5 bases, the J end lost 0 bases, and 10 bases lay between the germline ends. CDR3 length: 14 amino acids. CDR3 nucleotides: TGTGCCAGCAGTCCACCCCGACTGAACACTGAAGCTTTCTTT. It yields the protein CASSPPRLNTEAFF.

CDR3 region: CASRLTRGYGYTF. The DNA for the CDR3 is TGTGCCAGCAGGCTCACCAGGGGGTATGGCTACACCTTC. The chain combines TRBV12-3 or TRBV12-4 with TRBJ1-2, with 7 bases lining up with TRBD1. The CDR3 is made up of 13 amino acids. V shed 6 bases, J shed 5 bases, and the junction held 6 bases outside the gene matches.